Listed below are T cell receptor beta chains from one sample, sequenced in a study of naive CD8 T cells in extremely preterm neonates. Generated by immunoSEQ multiplex PCR, the TCRdb table keeps only in-frame clones and is missing some. The profile shows approximately 7,200 clones, 95% to 98% of them singletons. Sequenced sample: naive CD8+ T cells from cord blood. The receptor source for this set is a newborn in good health. Both conserved end residues are part of each CDR3. Each record gives: clone size, V gene, D gene, J gene, CDR3 protein, CDR3 DNA. A D gene is named only where the DNA matches it firmly. Size is omitted from some rows. Given values are once, few, many or a class for expanded clones.

clone_size: NA; v_call: TRBV6-4; d_call: NA; j_call: TRBJ1-5; cdr3_aa: CASSVGGNQPQHF; cdr3_nt: TGTGCCAGCAGTGTTGGAGGGAATCAGCCCCAGCATTTT
clone_size: NA; v_call: TRBV4-3; d_call: TRBD2; j_call: TRBJ2-1; cdr3_aa: CASSQDRGGYNEQFF; cdr3_nt: TGCGCCAGCAGCCAAGACCGGGGGGGTTACAATGAGCAGTTCTTC
clone_size: NA; v_call: TRBV7-9; d_call: NA; j_call: TRBJ1-2; cdr3_aa: CAIPLGLPYGYTF; cdr3_nt: TGTGCCATCCCTCTGGGACTACCTTATGGCTACACCTTC
clone_size: NA; v_call: TRBV6-1; d_call: NA; j_call: TRBJ1-1; cdr3_aa: CASTPVQGSTEAFF; cdr3_nt: TGTGCCAGCACCCCGGTACAGGGAAGCACTGAAGCTTTCTTT
clone_size: NA; v_call: TRBV4-1; d_call: TRBD2; j_call: TRBJ2-1; cdr3_aa: CASSQAGGDAEQFF; cdr3_nt: TGCGCCAGCAGCCAAGCTGGGGGGGATGCTGAGCAGTTCTTC
clone_size: NA; v_call: TRBV7-2; d_call: TRBD2; j_call: TRBJ2-7; cdr3_aa: CASSLALAGARGDEQYF; cdr3_nt: TGTGCCAGCAGCTTAGCGCTAGCGGGGGCCCGGGGCGACGAGCAGTACTTC
clone_size: NA; v_call: TRBV21-1; d_call: NA; j_call: TRBJ2-3; cdr3_aa: CASRWGSGGVLTDTQYF; cdr3_nt: TGTGCCAGCAGGTGGGGAAGCGGGGGTGTTCTCACAGATACGCAGTATTTT
clone_size: NA; v_call: TRBV5-4; d_call: TRBD2; j_call: TRBJ2-1; cdr3_aa: CASSFIAGGPVEQFF; cdr3_nt: TGTGCCAGCAGCTTTATAGCGGGGGGGCCGGTTGAGCAGTTCTTC
clone_size: NA; v_call: TRBV4-3; d_call: TRBD2; j_call: TRBJ2-3; cdr3_aa: CASSQDLAGGTDTQYF; cdr3_nt: TGCGCCAGCAGCCAAGATCTAGCGGGGGGCACAGATACGCAGTATTTT
clone_size: NA; v_call: TRBV30; d_call: NA; j_call: TRBJ2-3; cdr3_aa: CAWSVELASTDTQYF; cdr3_nt: TGTGCCTGGAGTGTAGAGTTAGCGAGCACAGATACGCAGTATTTT
clone_size: NA; v_call: TRBV6-1; d_call: NA; j_call: TRBJ1-3; cdr3_aa: CASSEGGFSGNTIYF; cdr3_nt: TGTGCCAGCAGTGAAGGAGGCTTCTCTGGAAACACCATATATTTT
clone_size: NA; v_call: TRBV7-9; d_call: TRBD2; j_call: TRBJ2-1; cdr3_aa: CASSLDSGGANNEQFF; cdr3_nt: TGTGCCAGCAGCTTAGATAGCGGGGGGGCAAACAATGAGCAGTTCTTC
clone_size: once; v_call: TRBV29-1; d_call: NA; j_call: TRBJ2-3; cdr3_aa: CSDRTFTDTQYF; cdr3_nt: TGCAGCGACCGGACTTTCACAGATACGCAGTATTTT
clone_size: NA; v_call: TRBV5-6; d_call: NA; j_call: TRBJ1-6; cdr3_aa: CASSLAQYNSPLHF; cdr3_nt: TGTGCCAGCAGCTTGGCCCAATATAATTCACCCCTCCACTTT
clone_size: NA; v_call: TRBV5-4; d_call: NA; j_call: TRBJ2-7; cdr3_aa: CASSFGTSYEQYF; cdr3_nt: TGTGCCAGCAGCTTTGGGACTTCCTACGAGCAGTACTTC
clone_size: NA; v_call: TRBV4-1; d_call: NA; j_call: TRBJ2-3; cdr3_aa: CASSQDERGTDTQYF; cdr3_nt: TGCGCCAGCAGCCAAGATGAGAGAGGCACAGATACGCAGTATTTT
clone_size: NA; v_call: TRBV5-6; d_call: TRBD2; j_call: TRBJ2-7; cdr3_aa: CASSLGASGAYEQYF; cdr3_nt: TGTGCCAGCAGCTTGGGGGCTAGCGGGGCCTACGAGCAGTACTTC
clone_size: NA; v_call: TRBV28; d_call: NA; j_call: TRBJ2-7; cdr3_aa: CASSPTGFYEQYF; cdr3_nt: TGTGCCAGCAGCCCCACAGGTTTTTACGAGCAGTACTTC